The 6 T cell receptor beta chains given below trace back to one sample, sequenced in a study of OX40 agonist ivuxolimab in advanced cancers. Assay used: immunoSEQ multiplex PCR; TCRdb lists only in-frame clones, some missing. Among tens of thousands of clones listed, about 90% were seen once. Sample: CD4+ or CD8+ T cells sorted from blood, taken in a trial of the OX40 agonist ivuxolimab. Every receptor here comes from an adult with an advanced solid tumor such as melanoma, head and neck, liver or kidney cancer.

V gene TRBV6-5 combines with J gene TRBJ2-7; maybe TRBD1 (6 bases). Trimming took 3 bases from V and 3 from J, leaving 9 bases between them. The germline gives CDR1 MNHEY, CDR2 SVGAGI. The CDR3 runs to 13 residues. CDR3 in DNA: TGTGCCAGCAGTTATCAAGGGGGCTACGAGCAGTACTTC. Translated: CASSYQGGYEQYF.

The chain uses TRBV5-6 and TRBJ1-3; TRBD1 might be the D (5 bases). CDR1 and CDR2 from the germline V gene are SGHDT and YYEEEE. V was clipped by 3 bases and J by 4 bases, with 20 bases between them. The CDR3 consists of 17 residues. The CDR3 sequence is CASSWPGPGMTGNTIYF. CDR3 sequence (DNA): TGTGCCAGCAGCTGGCCGGGACCAGGGATGACCGGAAACACCATATATTTT.

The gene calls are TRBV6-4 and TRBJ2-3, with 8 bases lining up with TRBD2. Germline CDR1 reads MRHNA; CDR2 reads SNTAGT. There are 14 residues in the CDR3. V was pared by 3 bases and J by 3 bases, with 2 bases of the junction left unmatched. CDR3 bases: TGTGCCAGCAGTGAGGCGGGGGGAACAGATACGCAGTATTTT. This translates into CASSEAGGTDTQYF.

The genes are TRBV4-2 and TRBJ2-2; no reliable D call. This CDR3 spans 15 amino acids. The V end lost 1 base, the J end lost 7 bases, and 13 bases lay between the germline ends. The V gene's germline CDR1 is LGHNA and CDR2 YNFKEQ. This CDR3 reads CASSQVVGRSGELFF. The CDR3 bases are TGTGCCAGCAGCCAAGTGGTGGGAAGAAGCGGGGAGCTGTTTTTT.

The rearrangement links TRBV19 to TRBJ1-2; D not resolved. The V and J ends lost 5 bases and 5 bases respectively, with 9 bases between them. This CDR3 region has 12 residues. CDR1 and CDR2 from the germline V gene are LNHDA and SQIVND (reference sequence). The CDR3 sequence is CASSPSGYGYTF. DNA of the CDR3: TGTGCCAGTAGTCCGTCGGGATATGGCTACACCTTC.

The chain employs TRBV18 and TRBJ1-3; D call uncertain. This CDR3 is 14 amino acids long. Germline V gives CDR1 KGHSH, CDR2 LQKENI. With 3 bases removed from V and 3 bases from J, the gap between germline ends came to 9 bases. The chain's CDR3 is CASSPPWDGNTIYF. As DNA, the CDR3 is TGTGCCAGCTCACCCCCGTGGGATGGAAACACCATATATTTT.